One T cell receptor beta chain is described in this entry. What it binds is not known. CD45RO-negative cells were positively selected for CCR7, leaving out terminally differentiated effector memory CD45RA+ cells. The method was immunoSEQ multiplex PCR; TCRdb's version includes in-frame clones alone and lacks a portion of them. The table lists around 560,000 clones, approximately 96% of them singletons. V lost 7 bases and J lost 4; bases outside the gene matches: 15. This CDR3 is 16 amino acids long. Germline V gene sequence: CDR1 SNHLY, CDR2 FYNNEI. The sample comes from a study of shared clonotypes between healthy human individuals. Study observations and caveats: When compared with the clonotypes that were shared by all four sorted-subset donors, the non-shared clonotypes turned out to have lower generation probabilities.

The chain carries TRBV2 and TRBJ2-5, with 7 positions matching TRBD2. The sequence derives from a woman aged 25 to 39 in good health. Sequencing was carried out using naive CD8+ T cells sorted from blood. The CDR3 region has the DNA TGTGCCAGCAATGGGATGAGGGAGGGCCTAGCAGAGACCCAGTACTTC. This encodes CASNGMREGLAETQYF.